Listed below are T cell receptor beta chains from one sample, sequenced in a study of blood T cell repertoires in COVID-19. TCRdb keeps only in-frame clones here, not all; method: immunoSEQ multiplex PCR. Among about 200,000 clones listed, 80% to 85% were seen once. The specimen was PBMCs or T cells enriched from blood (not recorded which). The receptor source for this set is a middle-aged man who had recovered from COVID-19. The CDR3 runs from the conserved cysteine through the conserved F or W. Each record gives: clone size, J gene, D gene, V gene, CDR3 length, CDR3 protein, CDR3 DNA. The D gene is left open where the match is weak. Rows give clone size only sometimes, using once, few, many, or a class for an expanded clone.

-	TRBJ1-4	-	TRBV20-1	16	CSASRSRTSRNEKLFF	TGCAGTGCTAGTCGATCCCGGACAAGTCGGAATGAAAAACTGTTTTTT
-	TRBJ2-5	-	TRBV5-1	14	CASRWSGAQETQYF	TGCGCCAGCAGGTGGTCAGGGGCCCAAGAGACCCAGTACTTC
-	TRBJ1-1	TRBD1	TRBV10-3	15	CAISGDRRRGTEAFF	TGTGCCATCAGTGGGGACAGGCGTAGGGGCACTGAAGCTTTCTTT
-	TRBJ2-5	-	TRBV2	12	CAGRTAEETQYF	TGTGCCGGCAGAACGGCGGAAGAGACCCAGTACTTC
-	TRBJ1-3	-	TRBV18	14	CASSFESSGNTIYF	TGTGCCAGCTCGTTTGAGAGCTCTGGAAACACCATATATTTT
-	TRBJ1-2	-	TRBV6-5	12	CASKAGTRGYTF	TGTGCCAGCAAGGCAGGAACTCGGGGCTACACCTTC
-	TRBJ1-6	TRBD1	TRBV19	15	CASSISGQGHSPLHF	TGTGCCAGTAGTATCTCGGGACAGGGCCATTCACCCCTCCACTTT
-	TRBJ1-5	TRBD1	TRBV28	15	CASSLRTGVNQPQHF	TGTGCCAGCAGTCTAAGGACAGGAGTCAATCAGCCCCAGCATTTT
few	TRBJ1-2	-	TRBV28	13	CATRPGTFYGYTF	TGTGCCACCCGACCCGGGACTTTCTATGGCTACACCTTC
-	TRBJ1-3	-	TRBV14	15	CASSQDSHQRNTIYF	TGTGCCAGCAGCCAAGATTCGCATCAGAGAAACACCATATATTTT
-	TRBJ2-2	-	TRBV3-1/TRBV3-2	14	CASKGIPNTGELFF	TGTGCCAGCAAGGGGATCCCGAACACCGGGGAGCTGTTTTTT
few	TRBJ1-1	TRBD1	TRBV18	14	CASSPDRAVTEAFF	TGTGCCAGCTCACCCGACAGGGCCGTTACTGAAGCTTTCTTT
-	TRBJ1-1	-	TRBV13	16	CASSPRGGTPLAEAFF	TGTGCCAGCAGCCCTCGGGGGGGGACCCCTTTGGCTGAAGCTTTCTTT
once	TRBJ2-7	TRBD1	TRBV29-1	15	CSVEDSGTGGKEQYF	TGCAGCGTTGAAGATTCTGGGACAGGGGGCAAGGAGCAGTACTTC
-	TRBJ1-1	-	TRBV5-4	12	CASSWGDTEAFF	TGTGCCAGCAGCTGGGGAGACACTGAAGCTTTCTTT
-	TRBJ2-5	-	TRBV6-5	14	CASRRNEIKETQYF	TGTGCCAGCAGGCGCAATGAGATTAAAGAGACCCAGTACTTC
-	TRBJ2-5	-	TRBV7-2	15	CASSLFGLAQETQYF	TGTGCCAGCAGCTTGTTCGGGCTAGCGCAAGAGACCCAGTACTTC
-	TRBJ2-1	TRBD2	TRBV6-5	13	CASNQRGVYEQFF	TGTGCCAGCAACCAGCGGGGTGTCTATGAGCAGTTCTTC
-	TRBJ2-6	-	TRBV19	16	CASSLGQVSGANVLTF	TGTGCCAGTAGCCTGGGGCAGGTCTCTGGGGCCAACGTCCTGACTTTC
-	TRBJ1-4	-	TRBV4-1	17	CASSPTGRLPTNEKLFF	TGCGCCAGCAGCCCCACCGGCAGACTTCCAACTAATGAAAAACTGTTTTTT
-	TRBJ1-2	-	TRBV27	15	CASSLEGRRNYGYTF	TGTGCCAGCAGTTTGGAAGGGAGACGAAACTATGGCTACACCTTC
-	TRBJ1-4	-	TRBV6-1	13	CASSDRGREKLFF	TGTGCCAGCAGTGACAGGGGACGTGAAAAACTGTTTTTT
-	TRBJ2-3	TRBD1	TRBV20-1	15	CSASGGQGVSDTQYF	TGCAGTGCCAGTGGTGGACAGGGAGTGTCGGATACGCAGTATTTT
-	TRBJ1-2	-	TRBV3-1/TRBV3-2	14	CASSSGTGDYGYTF	TGTGCCAGCAGCTCCGGGACGGGAGATTATGGCTACACCTTC
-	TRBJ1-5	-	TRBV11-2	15	CASSSRRGSNQPQHF	TGTGCCAGCAGCTCCCGTCGCGGGAGCAATCAGCCCCAGCATTTT
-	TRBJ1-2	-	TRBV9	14	CASSAHRAHYGYTF	TGTGCCAGCAGCGCACACAGGGCCCACTATGGCTACACCTTC
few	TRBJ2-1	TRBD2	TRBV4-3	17	CASSQDRRGGPYNEQFF	TGCGCCAGCAGCCAAGATCGCCGGGGGGGTCCCTACAATGAGCAGTTCTTC
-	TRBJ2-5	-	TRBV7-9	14	CASSPKGGQETQYF	TGTGCCAGCAGCCCAAAGGGGGGGCAAGAGACCCAGTACTTC
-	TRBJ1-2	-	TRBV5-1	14	CASSLEGDYYGYTF	TGCGCCAGCAGCTTGGAGGGGGATTACTATGGCTACACCTTC
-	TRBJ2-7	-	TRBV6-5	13	CASNSQGSYEQYF	TGTGCCAGCAATTCACAGGGCTCCTACGAGCAGTACTTC
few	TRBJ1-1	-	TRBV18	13	CASSPGVNTEAFF	TGTGCCAGCTCACCAGGAGTGAACACTGAAGCTTTCTTT
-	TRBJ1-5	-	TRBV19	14	CASSPREGNQPQHF	TGTGCCAGTAGTCCGCGGGAGGGGAATCAGCCCCAGCATTTT